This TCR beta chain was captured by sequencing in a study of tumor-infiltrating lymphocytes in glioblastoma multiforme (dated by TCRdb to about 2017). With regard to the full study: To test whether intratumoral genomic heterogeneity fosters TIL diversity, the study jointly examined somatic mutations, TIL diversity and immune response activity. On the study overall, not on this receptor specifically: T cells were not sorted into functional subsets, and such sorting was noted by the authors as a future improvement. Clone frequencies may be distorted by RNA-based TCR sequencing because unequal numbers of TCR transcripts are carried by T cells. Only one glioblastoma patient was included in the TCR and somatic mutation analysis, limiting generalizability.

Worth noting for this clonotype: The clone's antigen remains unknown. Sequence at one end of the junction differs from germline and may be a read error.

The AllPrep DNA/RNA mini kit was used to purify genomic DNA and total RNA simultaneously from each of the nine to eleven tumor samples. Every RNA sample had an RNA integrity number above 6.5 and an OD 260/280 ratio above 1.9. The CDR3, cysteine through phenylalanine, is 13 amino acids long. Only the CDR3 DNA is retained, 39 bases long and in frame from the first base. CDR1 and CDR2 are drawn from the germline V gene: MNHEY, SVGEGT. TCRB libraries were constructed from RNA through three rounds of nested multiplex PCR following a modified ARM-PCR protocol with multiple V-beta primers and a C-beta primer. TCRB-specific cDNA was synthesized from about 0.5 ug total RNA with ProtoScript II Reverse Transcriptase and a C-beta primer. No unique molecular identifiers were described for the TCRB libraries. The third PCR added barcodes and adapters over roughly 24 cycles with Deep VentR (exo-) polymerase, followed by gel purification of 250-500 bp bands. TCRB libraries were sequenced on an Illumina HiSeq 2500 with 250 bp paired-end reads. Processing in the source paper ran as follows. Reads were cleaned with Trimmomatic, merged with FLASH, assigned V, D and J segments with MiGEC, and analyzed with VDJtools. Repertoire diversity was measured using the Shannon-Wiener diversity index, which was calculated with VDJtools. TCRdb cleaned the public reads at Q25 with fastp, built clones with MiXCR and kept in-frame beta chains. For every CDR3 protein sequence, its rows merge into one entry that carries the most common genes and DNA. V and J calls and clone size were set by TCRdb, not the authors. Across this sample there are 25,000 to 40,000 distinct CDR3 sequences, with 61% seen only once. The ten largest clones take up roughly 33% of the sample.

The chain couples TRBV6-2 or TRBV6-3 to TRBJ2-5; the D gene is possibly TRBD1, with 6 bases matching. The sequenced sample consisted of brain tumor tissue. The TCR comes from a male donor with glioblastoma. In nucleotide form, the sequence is TGTGCCGGCCGCCGGGTGGGACAAGAGACTCAGTACTTC. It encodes CAGRRVGQETQYF.